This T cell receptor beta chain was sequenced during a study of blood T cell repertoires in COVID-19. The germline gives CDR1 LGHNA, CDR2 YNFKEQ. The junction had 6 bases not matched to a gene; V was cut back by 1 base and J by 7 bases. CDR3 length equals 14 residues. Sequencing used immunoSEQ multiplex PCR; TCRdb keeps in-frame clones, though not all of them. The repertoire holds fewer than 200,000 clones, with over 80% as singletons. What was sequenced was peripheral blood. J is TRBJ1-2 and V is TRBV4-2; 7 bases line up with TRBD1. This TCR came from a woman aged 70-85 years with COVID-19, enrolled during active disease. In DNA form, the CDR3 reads TGTGCCAGCAGCCAAGTGAAGGGGGCGGGTGGCTACACCTTC. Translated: CASSQVKGAGGYTF.